Following are 10 T cell receptor beta chains from one sample sequenced in a study of beta chain features in type 1 diabetes. Since all of the isolated RNA was reverse transcribed, expressed TCRB transcripts were what got sequenced. Profiled with immunoSEQ multiplex PCR; TCRdb holds only in-frame clones, not every one. This table holds 150,000 to 190,000 clones, about 8.1% found once. Material for sequencing was central memory CD4+ T cells from blood. Receptors were obtained from a young man in good health.

The CDR3 region has the DNA TGCAGCGTTGAGGCGGGGACTGGAAACACCATATATTTT. Protein: CSVEAGTGNTIYF. The rearrangement links TRBV29-1 to TRBJ1-3; D is uncertain. From germline, CDR1 is SQVTM and CDR2 ANQGSEA. Trimming shortened V by 3 bases and J by 2 bases, and 8 bases separated the two germline ends. This CDR3 contains 13 residues.

This clone was recorded only once. The chain has TRBV11-2 and TRBJ1-4, with unresolved D. The CDR3 totals 15 residues. Trimming left V 6 bases short and J 7 bases short, with 18 bases between. Germline-derived CDR1 and CDR2 are SGHAT and FQNNGV. The CDR3 DNA reads as TGTGCCAGCAGGCCCCTCCGGGTCGGAAGTGAAAAACTGTTTTTT. The encoded protein is CASRPLRVGSEKLFF.

This clone was counted a few times. The rearrangement joins TRBV28 to TRBJ1-1, with 9 bases lining up with TRBD1. The germline V gene has CDR1 MDHEN and CDR2 SYDVKM. J lost 0 bases, V lost 6 bases, and 5 bases had no gene match. The CDR3 loop spans 15 amino acids. CDR3 DNA: TGTGCCAGCAGGCCCAGGGACAGGGTGAACACTGAAGCTTTCTTT. This translates into CASRPRDRVNTEAFF.

This clone was counted a few times. The CDR3 region is CASSPGTSSDPQETQYF. DNA of the CDR3: TGTGCCAGCTCACCCGGGACTAGTTCGGATCCGCAAGAGACCCAGTACTTC. This chain links TRBV18 with TRBJ2-5; 8 bases align to TRBD2. Germline V lookup: CDR1 KGHSH, CDR2 LQKENI. The CDR3 contains 17 residues. Trimming removed 3 bases from V and 2 bases from J; junction bases left unmatched: 11.

This clone was counted at least ten times. This chain uses TRBV7-3 with TRBJ2-1, with 7 bases lining up with TRBD2. Germline lookup yields CDR1 SGHTA and CDR2 FQGTGA. This CDR3 spans 15 amino acids. Losses at the gene ends were 5 bases for V and 4 bases for J; bases not matched to a gene: 8. The CDR3 spells CASSPSGLTYNEQFF. As DNA, the CDR3 is TGTGCCAGCAGCCCGTCGGGACTAACATACAATGAGCAGTTCTTC. Filled out from reference TRBV7-3 and TRBJ2-1, the complete variable domain reads GAGVSQTPSNKVTEKGKYVELRCDPISGHTALYWYRQSLGQGPEFLIYFQGTGAADDSGLPNDRFFAVRPEGSVSTLKIQRTERGDSAVYLCASSPSGLTYNEQFFGPGTRLTVL.

The genes are TRBV18 and TRBJ1-1, with D perhaps matching TRBD1 (5 bases). Trimming cost V 0 bases and J 3 bases, with 11 bases left between them. Looked up from germline, CDR1 is KGHSH and CDR2 is LQKENI. The CDR3 covers 15 residues. Written as DNA, the CDR3 is TGTGCCAGCTCACCACCGGGGGGTCAGGACACTGAAGCTTTCTTT. Translating gives CASSPPGGQDTEAFF.

The chain employs TRBV7-9 and TRBJ2-1; D is undetermined. CDR3 size: 15 residues. Between the trimmed V and J ends, which lost 2 bases and 4 bases, there was a span of 12 bases. Germline CDR1 SEHNR, CDR2 FQNEAQ (reference sequence). The CDR3 spells CASSLLRGPYNEQFF. The CDR3 DNA reads as TGTGCCAGCAGCTTATTACGAGGCCCTTACAATGAGCAGTTCTTC.

The V and J genes are TRBV9 and TRBJ1-5; TRBD1 is a possible D gene (6 bases). V was shortened by 3 bases and J by 0 bases, with 7 bases between the two germline ends. Per the germline V gene, CDR1 is SGDLS and CDR2 is YYNGEE. The CDR3 sequence is 14 residues long. The CDR3 DNA reads TGTGCCAGCAGCGGGGGGCATAGCAATCAGCCCCAGCATTTT. Encoded protein: CASSGGHSNQPQHF. The variable domain in full, with the rest retrieved from reference TRBV9 and TRBJ1-5, is DSGVTQTPKHLITATGQRVTLRCSPRSGDLSVYWYQQSLDQGLQFLIQYYNGEERAKGNILERFSAQQFPDLHSELNLSSLELGDSALYFCASSGGHSNQPQHFGDGTRLSIL.

This chain links TRBV7-2 with TRBJ2-5, with D possibly TRBD1 on 6 matching bases. V lost 4 bases and J lost 5, with 11 bases in between. This CDR3 is 13 amino acids long. CDR1 is SGHTA, CDR2 FQGNSA, per germline. CDR3 sequence reads: CASSWGPGETQYF. The CDR3 nucleotides read TGTGCCAGCAGCTGGGGGCCGGGGGAGACCCAGTACTTC.

In this sample, this clone turned up a few times. The chain employs TRBV12-2 and TRBJ2-6; TRBD2, the D gene given by the table, was not confirmed from the DNA. TRBV12-2 is deemed a pseudogene. The length of the CDR3 is 19 residues. CDR3 amino acids: CASRLGTGDGSSGANVLTF. The CDR3 coding sequence is TGTGCAAGTCGCTTGGGGACGGGGGACGGAAGCTCTGGGGCCAACGTCCTGACTTTC.